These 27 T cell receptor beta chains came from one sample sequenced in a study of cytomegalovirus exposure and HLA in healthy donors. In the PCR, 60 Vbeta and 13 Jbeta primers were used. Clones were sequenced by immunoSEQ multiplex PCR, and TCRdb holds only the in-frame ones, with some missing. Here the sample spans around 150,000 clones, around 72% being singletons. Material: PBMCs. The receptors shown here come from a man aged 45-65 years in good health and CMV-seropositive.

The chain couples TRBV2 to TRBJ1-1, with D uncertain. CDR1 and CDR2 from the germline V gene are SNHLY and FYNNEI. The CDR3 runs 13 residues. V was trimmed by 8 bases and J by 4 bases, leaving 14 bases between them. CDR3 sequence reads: CASEPGWSTEAFF. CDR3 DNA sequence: TGTGCCAGCGAGCCGGGATGGAGCACTGAAGCTTTCTTT.

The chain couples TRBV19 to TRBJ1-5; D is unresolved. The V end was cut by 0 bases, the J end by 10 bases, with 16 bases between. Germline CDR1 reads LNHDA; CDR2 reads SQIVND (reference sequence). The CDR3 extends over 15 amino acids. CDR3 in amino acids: CASSIEVRLISPQHF. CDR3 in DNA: TGTGCCAGTAGTATAGAGGTCAGGCTCATTTCTCCCCAGCATTTT.

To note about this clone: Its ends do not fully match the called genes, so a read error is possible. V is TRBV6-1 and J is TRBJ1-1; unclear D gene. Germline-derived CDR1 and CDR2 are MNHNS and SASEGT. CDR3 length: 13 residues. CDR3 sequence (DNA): TGTGCCGGCAGTGTAACCGGGAACACTGAAGCTTTCTTT. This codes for CAGSVTGNTEAFF.

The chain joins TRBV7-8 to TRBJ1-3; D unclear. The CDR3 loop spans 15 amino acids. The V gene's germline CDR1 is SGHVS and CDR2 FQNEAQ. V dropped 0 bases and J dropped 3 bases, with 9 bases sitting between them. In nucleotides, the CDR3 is TGTGCCAGCAGCTTAGCGTACGGAGATGGAAACACCATATATTTT. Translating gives CASSLAYGDGNTIYF.

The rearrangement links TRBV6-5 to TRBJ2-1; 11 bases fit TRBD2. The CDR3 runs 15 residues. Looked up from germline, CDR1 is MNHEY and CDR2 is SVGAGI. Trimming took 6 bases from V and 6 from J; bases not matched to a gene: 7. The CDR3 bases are TGTGCCAGCAGACTAACTAGCGGGAGAAGCAATGAGCAGTTCTTC. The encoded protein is CASRLTSGRSNEQFF.

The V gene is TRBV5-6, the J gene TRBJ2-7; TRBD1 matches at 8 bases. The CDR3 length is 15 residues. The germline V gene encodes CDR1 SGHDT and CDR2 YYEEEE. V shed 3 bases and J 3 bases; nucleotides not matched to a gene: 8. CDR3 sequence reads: CASSWETGENYEQYF. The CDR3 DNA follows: TGTGCCAGCAGCTGGGAGACAGGGGAAAACTACGAGCAGTACTTC. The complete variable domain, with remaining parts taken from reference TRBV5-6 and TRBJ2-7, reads DAGVTQSPTHLIKTRGQQVTLRCSPKSGHDTVSWYQQALGQGPQFIFQYYEEEERQRGNFPDRFSGHQFPNYSSELNVNALLLGDSALYLCASSWETGENYEQYFGPGTRLTVT.

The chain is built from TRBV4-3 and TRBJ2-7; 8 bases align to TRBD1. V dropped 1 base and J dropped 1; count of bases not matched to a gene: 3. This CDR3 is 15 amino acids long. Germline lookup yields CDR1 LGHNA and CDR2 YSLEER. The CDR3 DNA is TGCGCCAGCAGCCAAGGCACAGGGGGATCCTACGAGCAGTACTTC. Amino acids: CASSQGTGGSYEQYF.

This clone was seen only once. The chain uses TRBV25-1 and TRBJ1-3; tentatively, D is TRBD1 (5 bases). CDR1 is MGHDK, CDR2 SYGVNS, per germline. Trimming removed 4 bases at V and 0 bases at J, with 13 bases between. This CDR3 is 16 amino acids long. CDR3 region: CASSAMGGPSGNTIYF. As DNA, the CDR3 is TGTGCCAGCAGTGCTATGGGGGGTCCCTCTGGAAACACCATATATTTT.

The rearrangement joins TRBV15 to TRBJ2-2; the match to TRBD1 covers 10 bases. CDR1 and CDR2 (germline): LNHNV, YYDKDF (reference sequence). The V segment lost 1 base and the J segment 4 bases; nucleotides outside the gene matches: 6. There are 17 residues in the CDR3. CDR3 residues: CATSRAPGQGSTGELFF. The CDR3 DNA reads TGTGCCACCAGCAGAGCACCGGGACAGGGGTCCACCGGGGAGCTGTTTTTT.

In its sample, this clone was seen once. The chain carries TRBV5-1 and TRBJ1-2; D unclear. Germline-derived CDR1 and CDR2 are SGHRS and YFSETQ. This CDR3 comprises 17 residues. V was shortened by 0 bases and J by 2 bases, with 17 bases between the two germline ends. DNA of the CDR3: TGCGCCAGCAGCTTGGCGGAGGGTGTGGCACCCAACTATGGCTACACCTTC. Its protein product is CASSLAEGVAPNYGYTF.

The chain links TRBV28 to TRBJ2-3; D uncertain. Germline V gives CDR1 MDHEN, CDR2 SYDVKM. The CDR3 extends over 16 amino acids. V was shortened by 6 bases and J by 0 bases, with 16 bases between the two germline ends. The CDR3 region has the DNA TGTGCCAGCAGGGATGAGGAGTATCGCAGCACAGATACGCAGTATTTT. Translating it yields CASRDEEYRSTDTQYF.

CDR3 DNA: TGTGCCAGCAGCTCCCGGGAGGGACGGACTGAAGCTTTCTTT. This gives the protein CASSSREGRTEAFF. The J gene is TRBJ1-1, the V gene TRBV7-8, with a weak D call TRBD1 (5 bases). Germline V gene lookup returns CDR1 SGHVS and CDR2 FQNEAQ. The CDR3 loop spans 14 amino acids. V lost 4 bases, J lost 5 bases, and 14 bases lay in between. The full variable domain, rest sourced from reference TRBV7-8 and TRBJ1-1, is GAGVSQSPRYKVAKRGQDVALRCDPISGHVSLFWYQQALGQGPEFLTYFQNEAQLDKSGLPSDRFFAERPEGSVSTLKIQRTQQEDSAVYLCASSSREGRTEAFFGQGTRLTVV.

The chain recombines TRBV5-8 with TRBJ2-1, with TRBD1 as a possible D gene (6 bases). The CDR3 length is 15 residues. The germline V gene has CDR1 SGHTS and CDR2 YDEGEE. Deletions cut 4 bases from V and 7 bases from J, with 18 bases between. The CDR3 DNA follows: TGTGCCAGCAGCCTGACAGGATACACCAAGAATGAGCAGTTCTTC. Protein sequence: CASSLTGYTKNEQFF. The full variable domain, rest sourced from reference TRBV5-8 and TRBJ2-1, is EAGVTQSPTHLIKTRGQQATLRCSPISGHTSVYWYQQALGLGLQFLLWYDEGEERNRGNFPPRFSGRQFPNYSSELNVNALELEDSALYLCASSLTGYTKNEQFFGPGTRLTVL.

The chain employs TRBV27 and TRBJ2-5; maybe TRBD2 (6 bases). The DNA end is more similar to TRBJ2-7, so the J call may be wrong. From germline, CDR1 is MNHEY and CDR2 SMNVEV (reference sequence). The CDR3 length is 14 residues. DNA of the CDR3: TGTGCCAGCAGTTTAGGGCGGGACTGGTACGAGCAGTACTTC. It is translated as CASSLGRDWYEQYF.

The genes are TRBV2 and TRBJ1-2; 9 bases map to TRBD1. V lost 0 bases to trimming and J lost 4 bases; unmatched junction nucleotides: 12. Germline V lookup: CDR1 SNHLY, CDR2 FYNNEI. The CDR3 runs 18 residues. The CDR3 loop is CASSEAHTWTGDPYGYTF. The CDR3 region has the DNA TGTGCCAGCAGTGAAGCGCATACTTGGACAGGGGACCCCTATGGCTACACCTTC.

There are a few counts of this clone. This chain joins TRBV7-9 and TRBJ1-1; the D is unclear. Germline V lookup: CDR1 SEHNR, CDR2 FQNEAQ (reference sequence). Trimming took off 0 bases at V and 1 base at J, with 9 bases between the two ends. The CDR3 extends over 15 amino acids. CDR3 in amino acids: CASSLAAGRNTEAFF. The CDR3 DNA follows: TGTGCCAGCAGCTTAGCGGCAGGCAGGAACACTGAAGCTTTCTTT.

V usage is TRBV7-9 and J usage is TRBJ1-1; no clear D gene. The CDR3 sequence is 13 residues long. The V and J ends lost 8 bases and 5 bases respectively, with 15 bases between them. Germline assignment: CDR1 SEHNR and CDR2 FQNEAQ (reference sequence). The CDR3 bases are TGTGCCAGCCCCAGCTATACGGGGACTGAAGCTTTCTTT. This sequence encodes CASPSYTGTEAFF.

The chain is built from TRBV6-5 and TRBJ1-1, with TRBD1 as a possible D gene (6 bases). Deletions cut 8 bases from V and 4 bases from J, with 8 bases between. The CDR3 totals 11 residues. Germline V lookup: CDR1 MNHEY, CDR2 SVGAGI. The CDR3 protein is CASFRGTEAFF. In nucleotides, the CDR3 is TGTGCCAGCTTCAGGGGCACTGAAGCTTTCTTT.

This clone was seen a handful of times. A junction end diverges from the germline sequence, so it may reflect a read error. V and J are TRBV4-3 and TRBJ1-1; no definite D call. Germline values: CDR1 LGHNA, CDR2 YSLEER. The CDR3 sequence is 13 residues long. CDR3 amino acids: CASSQDRADLAIF. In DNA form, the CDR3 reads TGCGCCAGCAGCCAAGATAGGGCCGACCTAGCAATCTTT.

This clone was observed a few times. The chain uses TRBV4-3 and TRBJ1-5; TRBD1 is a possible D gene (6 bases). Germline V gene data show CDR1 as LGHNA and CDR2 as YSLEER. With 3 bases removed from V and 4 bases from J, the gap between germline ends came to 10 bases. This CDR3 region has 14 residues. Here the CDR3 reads CASSQGRGNQPQHF. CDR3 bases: TGCGCCAGCAGCCAGGGCAGGGGAAATCAGCCCCAGCATTTT.

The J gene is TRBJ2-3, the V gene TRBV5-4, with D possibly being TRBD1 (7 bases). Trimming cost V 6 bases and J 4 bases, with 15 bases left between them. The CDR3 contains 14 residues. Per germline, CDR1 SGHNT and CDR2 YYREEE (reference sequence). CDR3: CASTGGSIADTQYF. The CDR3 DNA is TGTGCCAGCACAGGGGGGTCGATTGCAGATACGCAGTATTTT.

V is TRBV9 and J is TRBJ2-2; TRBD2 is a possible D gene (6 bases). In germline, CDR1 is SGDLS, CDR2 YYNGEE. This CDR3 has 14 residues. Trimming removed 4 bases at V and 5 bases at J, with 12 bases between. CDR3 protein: CASSPSGTTGELFF. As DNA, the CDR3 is TGTGCCAGCAGCCCCTCCGGGACTACCGGGGAGCTGTTTTTT. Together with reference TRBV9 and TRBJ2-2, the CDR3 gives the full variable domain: DSGVTQTPKHLITATGQRVTLRCSPRSGDLSVYWYQQSLDQGLQFLIQYYNGEERAKGNILERFSAQQFPDLHSELNLSSLELGDSALYFCASSPSGTTGELFFGEGSRLTVL.

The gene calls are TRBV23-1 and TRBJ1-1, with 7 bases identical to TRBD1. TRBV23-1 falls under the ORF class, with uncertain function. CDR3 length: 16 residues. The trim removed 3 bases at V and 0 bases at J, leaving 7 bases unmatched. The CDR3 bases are TGCGCCAGCAGTCACCGAGAGGGACAGATGAACACTGAAGCTTTCTTT. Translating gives CASSHREGQMNTEAFF.

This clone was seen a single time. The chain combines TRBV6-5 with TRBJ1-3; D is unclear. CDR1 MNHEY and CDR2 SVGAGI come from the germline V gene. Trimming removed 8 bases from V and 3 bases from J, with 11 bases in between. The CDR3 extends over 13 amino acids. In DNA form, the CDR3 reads TGTGCCAGCGCCCAGCCTAGTGGAAACACCATATATTTT. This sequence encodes CASAQPSGNTIYF.

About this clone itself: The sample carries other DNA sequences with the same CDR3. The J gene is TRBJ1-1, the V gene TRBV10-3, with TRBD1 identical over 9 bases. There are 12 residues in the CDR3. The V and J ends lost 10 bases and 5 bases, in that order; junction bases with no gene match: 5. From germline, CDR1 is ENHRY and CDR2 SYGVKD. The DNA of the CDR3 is TGTGCCACCAGACAGGGGGGGACTGAAGCTTTCTTT. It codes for CATRQGGTEAFF.

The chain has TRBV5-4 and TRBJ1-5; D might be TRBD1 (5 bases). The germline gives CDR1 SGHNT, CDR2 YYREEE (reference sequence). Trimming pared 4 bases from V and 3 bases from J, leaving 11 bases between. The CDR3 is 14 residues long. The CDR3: CASSPEGNNQPQHF. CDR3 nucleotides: TGTGCCAGCAGCCCGGAGGGGAACAATCAGCCCCAGCATTTT.

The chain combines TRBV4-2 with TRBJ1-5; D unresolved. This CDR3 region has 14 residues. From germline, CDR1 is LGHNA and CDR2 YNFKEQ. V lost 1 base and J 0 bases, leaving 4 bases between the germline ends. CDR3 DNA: TGTGCCAGCAGCCAAGGAGGTAGCAATCAGCCCCAGCATTTT. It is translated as CASSQGGSNQPQHF.